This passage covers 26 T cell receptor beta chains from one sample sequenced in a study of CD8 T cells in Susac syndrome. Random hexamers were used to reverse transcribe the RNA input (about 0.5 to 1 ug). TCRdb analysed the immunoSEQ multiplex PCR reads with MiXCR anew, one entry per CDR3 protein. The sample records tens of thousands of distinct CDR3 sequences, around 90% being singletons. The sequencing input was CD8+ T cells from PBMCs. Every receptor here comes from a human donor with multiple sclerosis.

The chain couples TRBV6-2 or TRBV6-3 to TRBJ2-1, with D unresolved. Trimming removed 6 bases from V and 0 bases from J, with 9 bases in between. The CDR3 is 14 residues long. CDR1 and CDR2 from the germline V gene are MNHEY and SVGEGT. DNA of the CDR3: TGTGCCAGCAGCTCAGGAATCTCCTACAATGAGCAGTTCTTC. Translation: CASSSGISYNEQFF.

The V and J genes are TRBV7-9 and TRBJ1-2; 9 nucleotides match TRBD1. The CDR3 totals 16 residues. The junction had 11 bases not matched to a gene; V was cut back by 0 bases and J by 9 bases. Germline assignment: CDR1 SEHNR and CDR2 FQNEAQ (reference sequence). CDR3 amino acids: CASSLALRGDRDSYTF. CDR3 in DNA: TGTGCCAGCAGCTTAGCGCTGAGAGGGGACAGGGATAGCTACACCTTC.

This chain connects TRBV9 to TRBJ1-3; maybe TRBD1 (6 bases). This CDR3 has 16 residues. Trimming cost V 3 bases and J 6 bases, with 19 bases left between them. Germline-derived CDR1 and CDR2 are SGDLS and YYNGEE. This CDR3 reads CASSDRGGGQENTIYF. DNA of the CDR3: TGTGCCAGCAGCGATCGAGGGGGGGGCCAGGAAAACACCATATATTTT.

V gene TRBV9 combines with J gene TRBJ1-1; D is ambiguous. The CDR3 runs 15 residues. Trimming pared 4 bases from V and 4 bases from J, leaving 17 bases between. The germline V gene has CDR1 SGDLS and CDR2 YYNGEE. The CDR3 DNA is TGTGCCAGCAGCCCCTCCGACGGCCGCGGCACTGAAGCTTTCTTT. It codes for CASSPSDGRGTEAFF.

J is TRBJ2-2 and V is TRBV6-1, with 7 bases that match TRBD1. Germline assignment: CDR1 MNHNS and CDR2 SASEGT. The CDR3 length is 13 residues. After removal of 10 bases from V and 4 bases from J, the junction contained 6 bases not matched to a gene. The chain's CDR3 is CATRDSFTGELFF. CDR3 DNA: TGTGCCACTAGGGACAGCTTCACCGGGGAGCTGTTTTTT.

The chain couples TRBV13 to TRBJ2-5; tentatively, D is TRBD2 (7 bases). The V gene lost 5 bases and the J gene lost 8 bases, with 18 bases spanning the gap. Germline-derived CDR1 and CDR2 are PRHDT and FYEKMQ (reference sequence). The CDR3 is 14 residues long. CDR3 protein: CASSPTGGLETQYF. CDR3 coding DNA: TGTGCCAGCAGCCCCACGGGGGGCCTTGAAACCCAGTACTTC. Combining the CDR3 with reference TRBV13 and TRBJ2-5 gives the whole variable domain AAGVIQSPRHLIKEKRETATLKCYPIPRHDTVYWYQQGPGQDPQFLISFYEKMQSDKGSIPDRFSAQQFSDYHSELNMSSLELGDSALYFCASSPTGGLETQYFGPGTRLLVL.

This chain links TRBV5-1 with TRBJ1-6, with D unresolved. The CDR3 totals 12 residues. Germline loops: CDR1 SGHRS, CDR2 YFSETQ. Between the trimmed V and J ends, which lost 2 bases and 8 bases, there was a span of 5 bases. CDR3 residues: CASSFGDSPLHF. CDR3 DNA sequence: TGCGCCAGCAGCTTCGGTGATTCACCCCTCCACTTT.

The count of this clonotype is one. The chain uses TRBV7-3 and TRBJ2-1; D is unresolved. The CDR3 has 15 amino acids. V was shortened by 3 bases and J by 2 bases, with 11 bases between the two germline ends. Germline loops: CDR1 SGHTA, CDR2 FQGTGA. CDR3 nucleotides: TGTGCCAGCAGCTTCCGGGTCGGCGCCTACAATGAGCAGTTCTTC. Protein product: CASSFRVGAYNEQFF.

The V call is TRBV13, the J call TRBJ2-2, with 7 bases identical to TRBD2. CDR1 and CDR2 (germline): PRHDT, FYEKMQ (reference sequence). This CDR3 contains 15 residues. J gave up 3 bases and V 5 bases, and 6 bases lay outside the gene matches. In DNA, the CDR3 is TGTGCCAGCAGCACCAGCGGGATAGACACCGGGGAGCTGTTTTTT. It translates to CASSTSGIDTGELFF.

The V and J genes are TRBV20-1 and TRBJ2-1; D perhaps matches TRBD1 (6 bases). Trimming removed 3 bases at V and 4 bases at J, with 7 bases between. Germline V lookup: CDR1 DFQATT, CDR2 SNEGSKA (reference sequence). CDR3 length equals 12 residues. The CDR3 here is CSARGHYNEQFF. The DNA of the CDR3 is TGCAGTGCTAGGGGACATTACAATGAGCAGTTCTTC.

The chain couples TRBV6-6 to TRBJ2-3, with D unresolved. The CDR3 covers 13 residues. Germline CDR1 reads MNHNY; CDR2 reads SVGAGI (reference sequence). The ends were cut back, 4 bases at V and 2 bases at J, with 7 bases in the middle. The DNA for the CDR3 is TGTGCCAGCAGTTTACTGATCACAGATACGCAGTATTTT. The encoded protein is CASSLLITDTQYF.

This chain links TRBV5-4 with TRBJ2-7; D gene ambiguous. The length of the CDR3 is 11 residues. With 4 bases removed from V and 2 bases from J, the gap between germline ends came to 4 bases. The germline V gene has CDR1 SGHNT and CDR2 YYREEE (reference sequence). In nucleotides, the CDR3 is TGTGCCAGCAGCAACACCTACGAGCAGTACTTC. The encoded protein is CASSNTYEQYF.

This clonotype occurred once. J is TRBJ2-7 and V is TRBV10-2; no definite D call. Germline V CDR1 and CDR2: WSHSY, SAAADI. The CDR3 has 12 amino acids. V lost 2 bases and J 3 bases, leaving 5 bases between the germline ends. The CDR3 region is CASSEGFYEQYF. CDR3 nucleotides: TGCGCCAGCAGTGAGGGGTTCTACGAGCAGTACTTC.

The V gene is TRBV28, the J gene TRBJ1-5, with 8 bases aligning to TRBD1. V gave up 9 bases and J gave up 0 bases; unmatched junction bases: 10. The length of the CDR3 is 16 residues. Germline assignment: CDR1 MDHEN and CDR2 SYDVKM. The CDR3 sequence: CASSDREIYSNQPQHF. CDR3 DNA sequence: TGTGCCAGTTCGGACAGGGAGATTTATAGCAATCAGCCCCAGCATTTT.

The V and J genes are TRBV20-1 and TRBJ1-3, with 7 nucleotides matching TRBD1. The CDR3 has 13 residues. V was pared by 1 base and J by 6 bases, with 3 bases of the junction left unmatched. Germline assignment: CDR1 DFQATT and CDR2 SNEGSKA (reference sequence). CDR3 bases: TGCAGTGCTAGAGGGGACAGACTAAACACCATATATTTT. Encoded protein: CSARGDRLNTIYF.

The CDR3 coding sequence is TGTGCCACCCGTCAGAGGGGGCGCTTAGGGGATGAGCAGTTCTTC. It encodes CATRQRGRLGDEQFF. This rearrangement joins TRBV19 to TRBJ2-1, with TRBD1 identical over 7 bases. In germline, CDR1 is LNHDA, CDR2 SQIVND (reference sequence). V lost 10 bases to trimming and J lost 8 bases; unmatched junction nucleotides: 17. This CDR3 is built from 15 residues.

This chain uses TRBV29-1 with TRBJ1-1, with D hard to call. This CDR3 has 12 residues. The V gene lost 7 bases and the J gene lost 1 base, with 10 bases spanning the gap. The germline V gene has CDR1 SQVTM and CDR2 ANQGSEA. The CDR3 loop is CSARGGNTEAFF. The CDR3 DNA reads TGCAGCGCCCGCGGCGGGAACACTGAAGCTTTCTTT.

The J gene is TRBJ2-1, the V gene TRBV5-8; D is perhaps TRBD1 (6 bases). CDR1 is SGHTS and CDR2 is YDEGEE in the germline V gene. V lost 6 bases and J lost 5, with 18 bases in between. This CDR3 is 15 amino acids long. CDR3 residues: CASISQGYYNNEQFF. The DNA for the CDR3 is TGTGCCAGCATTTCCCAGGGGTATTATAACAATGAGCAGTTCTTC.

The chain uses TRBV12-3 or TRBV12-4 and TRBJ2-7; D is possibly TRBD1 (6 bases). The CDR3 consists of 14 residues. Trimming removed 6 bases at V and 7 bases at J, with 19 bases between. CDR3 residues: CASRAGTTNGEQYF. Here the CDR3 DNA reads TGTGCCAGCAGGGCCGGGACAACGAACGGGGAGCAGTACTTC.

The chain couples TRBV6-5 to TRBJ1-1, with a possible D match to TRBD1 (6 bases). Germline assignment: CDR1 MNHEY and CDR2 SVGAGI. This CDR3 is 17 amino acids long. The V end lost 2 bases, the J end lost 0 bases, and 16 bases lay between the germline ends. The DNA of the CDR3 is TGTGCCAGCAGTTACACACTACAGGGCAACCTGAACACTGAAGCTTTCTTT. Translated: CASSYTLQGNLNTEAFF.

DNA of the CDR3: TGTGCCAGCAGCTCCCTCCTTGGGACCTCCTACGAGCAGTACTTC. Its protein is CASSSLLGTSYEQYF. The chain links TRBV11-2 to TRBJ2-7, with D tentatively TRBD1 or TRBD2 (5 bases each). The CDR3 covers 15 residues. The V gene lost 4 bases and the J gene lost 0 bases, with 13 bases spanning the gap. Germline V gives CDR1 SGHAT, CDR2 FQNNGV.

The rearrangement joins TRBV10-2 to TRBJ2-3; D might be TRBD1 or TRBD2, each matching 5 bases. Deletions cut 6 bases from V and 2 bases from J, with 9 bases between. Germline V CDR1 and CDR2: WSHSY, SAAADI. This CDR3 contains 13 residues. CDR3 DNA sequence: TGCGCCAGCAGCCGTGGGACCACAGATACGCAGTATTTT. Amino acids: CASSRGTTDTQYF.

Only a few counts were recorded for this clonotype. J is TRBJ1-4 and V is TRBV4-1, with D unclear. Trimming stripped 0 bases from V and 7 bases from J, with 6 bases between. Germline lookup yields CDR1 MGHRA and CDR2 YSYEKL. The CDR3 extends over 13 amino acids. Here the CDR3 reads CASSQDEGEKLFF. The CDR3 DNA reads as TGCGCCAGCAGCCAAGATGAAGGTGAAAAACTGTTTTTT.

The CDR3: CASSYGTDTYEQYF. In nucleotides, the CDR3 is TGTGCCAGCAGTTACGGGACAGACACCTACGAGCAGTACTTC. The chain links TRBV6-2 or TRBV6-3 to TRBJ2-7; 7 bases are a match to TRBD1. The CDR3 is made up of 14 amino acids. CDR1 is MNHEY and CDR2 is SVGEGT in the germline V gene. J was trimmed by 2 bases and V by 2 bases; bases with no gene match: 3.

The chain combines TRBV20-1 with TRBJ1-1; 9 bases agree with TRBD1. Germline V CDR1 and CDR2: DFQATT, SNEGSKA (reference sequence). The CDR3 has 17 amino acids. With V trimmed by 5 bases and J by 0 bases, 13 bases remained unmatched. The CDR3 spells CSAGRGGTGNMNTEAFF. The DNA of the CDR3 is TGCAGTGCTGGCCGGGGCGGGACAGGGAACATGAACACTGAAGCTTTCTTT.

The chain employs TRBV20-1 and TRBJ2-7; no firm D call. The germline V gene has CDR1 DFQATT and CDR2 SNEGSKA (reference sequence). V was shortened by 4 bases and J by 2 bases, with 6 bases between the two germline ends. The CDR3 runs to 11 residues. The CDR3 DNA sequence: TGCAGTGCTAAGGCTGCCTACGAGCAGTACTTC. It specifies CSAKAAYEQYF.